A single sample gave rise to the 2 T cell receptor beta chains below, sequenced in a study of shared clonotypes between healthy human individuals. Assay: immunoSEQ multiplex PCR; the TCRdb copy retains only in-frame clones and omits some. Of 2 million to 2.5 million clones in the sample, approximately 94% were seen once. The specimen was naive CD4+ T cells sorted from blood. Subset noted: CD45RA+ positively selected. The source is a man younger than 30 in good health.

This clone showed up just once. The chain has TRBV7-9 and TRBJ2-3, with D perhaps assigned TRBD1 or TRBD2 (6 bases each). The CDR3 is 17 residues long. Germline V gene lookup returns CDR1 SEHNR and CDR2 FQNEAQ (reference sequence). V shed 5 bases and J shed 3 bases, with 21 bases lying between them. The CDR3 DNA reads TGTGCCAGCAGCCCTAGCCGGGGGCAGAGAATTACAGATACGCAGTATTTT. This sequence encodes CASSPSRGQRITDTQYF.

The chain is built from TRBV6-1 and TRBJ1-2, with 9 nucleotides matching TRBD1. Germline V gene lookup returns CDR1 MNHNS and CDR2 SASEGT. This CDR3 is built from 15 residues. V was clipped by 5 bases and J by 4 bases; unmatched bases: 8. CDR3 in amino acids: CASSTGGIQGYGYTF. The CDR3 region has the DNA TGTGCCAGCAGTACAGGGGGCATCCAGGGCTATGGCTACACCTTC.